The rows below give T cell receptor beta chains drawn from one sample of a study of breast tumors, draining lymph nodes, adjacent tissues. TCRdb called the multiplex PCR reads again in MiXCR, with one record for every CDR3 protein. The table has 150,000 to 200,000 distinct CDR3 sequences, about 34% seen once; the top ten hold 3.8%. What was sequenced was axillary lymph node tissue. The receptors were sampled from a female donor with breast cancer. Some clones in this sample may be carry-over from other donors' samples. Each CDR3 is given with its conserved first and last residue. The order of the fields is J gene, V gene, clone size, D gene, CDR3 DNA, CDR3 protein. A D gene is named only where the DNA matches it firmly. Part of the rows lack a size; the others show once, few, many or a class for expanded clones.

TRBJ2-5 TRBV12-3/TRBV12-4 - TRBD2 TGTGCCAGCAGACTCGCGGGGGGAGGAGAGACCCAGCACTTC CASRLAGGGETQHF
TRBJ2-5 TRBV7-6 many - TGTGCCAGCAGCTCCAACCCCTTATGGGAGACCCAGTACTTC CASSSNPLWETQYF
TRBJ2-2 TRBV5-4 - - TGTGCCAGCAGCTTGGCCTTCGCCAGGTACACCGGGGAGCTGTTTTTT CASSLAFARYTGELFF
TRBJ2-1 TRBV15 - - TGTGCCGCCAGCAGCTTCGTCGGGGGCCCTTCTATCAGCTCCTACAATGAGCAGTTCTTC CAASSFVGGPSISSYNEQFF
TRBJ1-2 TRBV20-1 - - TGCAGTGCTAGGGGGGACCGGGCTAACTATGGCTACACCTTC CSARGDRANYGYTF
TRBJ2-7 TRBV6-2/TRBV6-3 - - TGTGCCAGCAGTCCCACCGGGGGTTCCTACGAGCAGTACTTC CASSPTGGSYEQYF
TRBJ2-3 TRBV7-8 many - TGTGCCAGCAGCTTAGTCAGGGGCAGCACAGATACGCAGTATTTT CASSLVRGSTDTQYF
TRBJ2-5 TRBV24-1 - TRBD2 TGTGCCACTAGTGGTCGGGGGGGCGCCGGCCAACAAGAGACCCAGTACTTC CATSGRGGAGQQETQYF
TRBJ2-2 TRBV9 many - TGTGCCAGCAGCGTGAGGTCCGGGGAGCTGTTTTTT CASSVRSGELFF
TRBJ2-7 TRBV20-1 - - TGCAGTGCTAGACGGTCCCTAGCTCCCAACGAGCAGTACTTC CSARRSLAPNEQYF
TRBJ2-7 TRBV6-5 - - TGTGCCAGCAGCCCCCCAGAGTACCCTTACGAGCAGTACTTC CASSPPEYPYEQYF
TRBJ2-3 TRBV28 many TRBD1 TGTGCCAGCAGTCCCCCCGGACAGGGGCAGGATACGCAGTATTTT CASSPPGQGQDTQYF
TRBJ2-2 TRBV20-1 many TRBD2 TGCAGTGCTAGAGACCCCCAGGGCGGGAGCACCGGGGAGCTGTTTTTT CSARDPQGGSTGELFF
TRBJ1-1 TRBV20-1 few - TGCAGTGCTATACAGCCCCCGGGGACTGAAGCTTTCTTT CSAIQPPGTEAFF
TRBJ2-2 TRBV9 many - TGTGCCAGCAGCGGGGGTCCCGGGGGCGGGGAGCTGTTTTTT CASSGGPGGGELFF
TRBJ2-3 TRBV12-5 many TRBD2 TGTGCTAGTGGTTTGGCCCCAGGGGGTAGCGGGAGGGCAGATACGCAGTATTTT CASGLAPGGSGRADTQYF
TRBJ2-3 TRBV20-1 many - TGCAGTGCGGGGGACCCCAGGGGTACAGATACGCAGTATTTT CSAGDPRGTDTQYF